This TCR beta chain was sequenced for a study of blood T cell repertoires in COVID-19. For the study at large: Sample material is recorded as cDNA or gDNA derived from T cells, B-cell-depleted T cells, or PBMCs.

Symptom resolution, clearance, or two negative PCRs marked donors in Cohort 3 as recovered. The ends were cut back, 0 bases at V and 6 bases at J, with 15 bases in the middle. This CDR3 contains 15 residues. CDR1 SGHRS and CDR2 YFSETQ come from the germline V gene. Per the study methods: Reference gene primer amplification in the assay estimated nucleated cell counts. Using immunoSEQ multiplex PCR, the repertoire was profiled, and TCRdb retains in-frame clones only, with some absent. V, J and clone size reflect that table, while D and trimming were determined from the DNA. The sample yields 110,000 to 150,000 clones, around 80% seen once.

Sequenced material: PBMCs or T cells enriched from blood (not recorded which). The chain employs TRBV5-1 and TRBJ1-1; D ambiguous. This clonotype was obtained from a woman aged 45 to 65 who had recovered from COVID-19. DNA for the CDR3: TGCGCCAGCAGCTTGGTGCCGGGGAATAGTCCTGAAGCTTTCTTT. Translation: CASSLVPGNSPEAFF.